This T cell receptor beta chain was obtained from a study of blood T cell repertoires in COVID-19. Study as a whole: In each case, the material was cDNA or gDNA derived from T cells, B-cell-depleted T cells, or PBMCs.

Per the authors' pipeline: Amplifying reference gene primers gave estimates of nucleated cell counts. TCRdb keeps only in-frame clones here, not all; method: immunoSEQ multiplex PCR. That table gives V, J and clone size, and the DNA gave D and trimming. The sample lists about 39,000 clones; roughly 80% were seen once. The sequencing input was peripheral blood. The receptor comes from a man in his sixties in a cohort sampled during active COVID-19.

The CDR3 is CASSGGGYGYTF. The CDR3 DNA reads as TGTGCCAGCAGCGGGGGAGGCTATGGCTACACCTTC. The V and J genes are TRBV9 and TRBJ1-2; no clear D. From germline, CDR1 is SGDLS and CDR2 YYNGEE. The CDR3 is made up of 12 amino acids. V was trimmed by 3 bases and J by 4 bases, leaving 7 bases between them.